These T cell receptor beta chains were read from a single sample in a study of blood T cells in healthy people across ages. Using its own MiXCR run on the 5' RACE reads, TCRdb lists one record per CDR3 protein. The data hold fewer than 1,000,000 distinct CDR3 sequences, with roughly 44% observed a single time. Sequencing was performed on blood. The origin of the receptors is a man aged 60 to 69 in good health. Each CDR3 is given with its conserved first and last residue. The D gene is left open where the match is weak. The size field is filled for only some rows; it gives once, few, many or a size class.

d_gene	v_gene	j_gene	abundance	CDR3aa	CDR3nt
.	TRBV9	TRBJ2-7	.	CASSVAADPYEQYF	TGTGCCAGCAGCGTAGCTGCCGACCCCTACGAGCAGTACTTC
.	TRBV5-1	TRBJ2-5	.	CASSLAGVLPPGTQYF	TGCGCCAGCAGCTTGGCCGGGGTGCTCCCACCGGGGACCCAGTACTTC
.	TRBV15	TRBJ2-5	.	CATSRGGEPVETQYF	TGTGCCACCAGCAGAGGGGGGGAACCTGTAGAGACCCAGTACTTC
TRBD1	TRBV5-5	TRBJ2-4	.	CASSPGQGVRQYF	TGTGCCAGCAGCCCCGGGCAGGGGGTCCGACAGTACTTC
TRBD1	TRBV6-5	TRBJ2-7	once	CASRRQGAGHEQYF	TGTGCCAGCAGAAGACAGGGGGCCGGACACGAGCAGTACTTC
.	TRBV7-7	TRBJ2-5	few	CASSLAAGVQETQYF	TGTGCTAGCAGCTTAGCGGCTGGCGTACAAGAGACCCAGTACTTC
.	TRBV19	TRBJ1-1	few	CASSARPRGSTEAFF	TGTGCCAGTAGTGCCCGTCCCCGCGGGAGCACTGAAGCTTTCTTT
TRBD1	TRBV13	TRBJ1-6	.	CASSAGQEAPLHF	TGTGCCAGCAGCGCCGGACAGGAGGCACCCCTCCACTTT
.	TRBV7-9	TRBJ1-2	.	CAIQGSNYGYTF	TGTGCCATTCAGGGTTCAAACTATGGCTACACCTTC
.	TRBV18	TRBJ1-2	.	CASSQGHHFNYGYTF	TGTGCCAGCTCACAGGGACACCACTTTAACTATGGCTACACCTTC
.	TRBV29-1	TRBJ2-5	many	CSVGPPFRRLQETQYF	TGCAGCGTTGGTCCCCCATTTCGACGGTTACAAGAGACCCAGTACTTC
.	TRBV6-5	TRBJ2-5	.	CASSLTRGAGNEQYF	TGTGCCAGCAGTTTAACCCGGGGGGCCGGGAATGAGCAGTACTTC
.	TRBV5-1	TRBJ2-4	.	CASSLRSGWDLAKNIQYF	TGCGCCAGCAGCTTGAGGTCAGGGTGGGATTTAGCCAAAAACATTCAGTACTTC
.	TRBV10-3	TRBJ2-3	.	CAISDSEGADTQYF	TGTGCCATCAGTGATTCCGAGGGGGCAGATACGCAGTATTTT
.	TRBV20-1	TRBJ1-1	.	CSAEKGAEAFF	TGCAGTGCCGAAAAGGGCGCTGAAGCTTTCTTT
.	TRBV12-3/TRBV12-4	TRBJ2-1	few	CASGDAYNEQFF	TGTGCCAGCGGGGACGCCTACAATGAGCAGTTCTTC
.	TRBV2	TRBJ2-2	once	CASTETTVNTGELFF	TGTGCCAGCACCGAGACCACGGTGAACACCGGGGAGCTGTTTTTT
TRBD2	TRBV14	TRBJ2-1	few	CASRRTSGVGNEQFF	TGTGCCAGCAGAAGGACTAGCGGGGTGGGTAATGAGCAGTTCTTC
.	TRBV28	TRBJ2-5	.	CASSPSLGWETQYF	TGTGCCAGCAGCCCCTCACTAGGATGGGAGACCCAGTACTTC
TRBD1	TRBV7-2	TRBJ2-7	.	CASSPTGGAYEQYF	TGTGCCAGCAGCCCGACAGGGGGCGCGTACGAGCAGTACTTC
.	TRBV6-1	TRBJ2-7	.	CASSVLPSWSDSYEQYF	TGTGCCAGCAGCGTCCTACCTAGTTGGTCTGATAGCTACGAGCAGTACTTC
.	TRBV7-8	TRBJ1-5	many	CASSPIVLAGAYSNQPQHF	TGTGCCAGCAGCCCGATCGTTTTAGCAGGGGCGTACAGCAATCAGCCCCAGCATTTT
.	TRBV6-6	TRBJ2-5	.	CASSYSQGGTLGEQYF	TGTGCCAGCAGTTACTCGCAGGGGGGGACTCTAGGGGAGCAGTACTTC
TRBD1	TRBV6-6	TRBJ1-5	.	CASKGQGGSQPQHF	TGTGCCAGCAAAGGACAGGGAGGGAGTCAGCCCCAGCATTTT
.	TRBV7-9	TRBJ2-2	.	CASSWTGELFF	TGTGCCAGCAGCTGGACCGGGGAGCTGTTTTTT
.	TRBV28	TRBJ2-5	.	CASLGGTEETQYF	TGTGCCAGCCTCGGGGGGACAGAGGAGACCCAGTACTTC
.	TRBV6-6	TRBJ2-3	few	CATKGTGTITDTQYF	TGTGCCACCAAGGGAACCGGGACAATCACAGATACGCAGTATTTT
.	TRBV29-1	TRBJ2-1	.	CSVQQRLAGTNEQFF	TGCAGCGTCCAACAGAGACTCGCGGGGACAAATGAGCAGTTCTTC
.	TRBV20-1	TRBJ1-2	.	CSASYQGYGYTF	TGCAGTGCTAGTTATCAGGGGTATGGCTACACCTTC
.	TRBV7-8	TRBJ1-2	.	CASSLLLWDANYGYTF	TGTGCCAGCAGCTTATTGTTATGGGACGCTAACTATGGCTACACCTTC
TRBD1	TRBV18	TRBJ2-4	.	CASSPLQGAAKNIQYF	TGTGCCAGCTCACCCCTACAGGGGGCTGCCAAAAACATTCAGTACTTC
.	TRBV7-2	TRBJ1-5	.	CASSLTAQIANQPQHF	TGTGCCAGCAGCTTGACAGCCCAAATAGCAAATCAGCCCCAGCATTTT
.	TRBV30	TRBJ1-5	.	CAWSANWGSVQPQHF	TGTGCCTGGAGCGCAAACTGGGGTTCTGTTCAGCCCCAGCATTTT
TRBD1	TRBV7-2	TRBJ1-1	.	CASSQDRGRAEAFF	TGTGCCAGCAGCCAGGACAGGGGAAGGGCTGAAGCTTTCTTT
.	TRBV4-1	TRBJ2-7	.	CASSQEWGADEQYF	TGCGCCAGCAGCCAAGAATGGGGTGCTGACGAGCAGTACTTC
TRBD2	TRBV20-1	TRBJ2-5	.	CSATYYSGGALKTQYF	TGCAGTGCTACGTACTATAGCGGGGGGGCCCTGAAGACCCAGTACTTC
.	TRBV7-9	TRBJ2-1	.	CASSLGWTVGSHNEQFF	TGTGCCAGCAGCTTAGGTTGGACAGTGGGATCCCACAATGAGCAGTTCTTC
TRBD2	TRBV5-1	TRBJ2-3	.	CASSLAGLADSGWTQYF	TGCGCCAGCAGCTTGGCCGGACTAGCGGACTCAGGGTGGACGCAGTATTTT
.	TRBV7-9	TRBJ2-7	few	CASSLLGLRSEQYF	TGTGCCAGCAGCTTACTGGGCCTTCGGAGCGAGCAGTACTTC
.	TRBV4-2	TRBJ2-7	many	CASSPLTGTRYEQYF	TGTGCCAGCAGCCCCCTAACAGGGACTCGGTACGAGCAGTACTTC
.	TRBV6-1	TRBJ1-1	.	CASTRRETEAFF	TGTGCCAGCACCAGGCGGGAGACTGAAGCTTTCTTT
.	TRBV7-9	TRBJ2-7	few	CASSYPGHSTYEQYF	TGTGCCAGCAGCTACCCGGGACACTCGACCTACGAGCAGTACTTC
TRBD1	TRBV7-2	TRBJ1-2	once	CASSLGAGQGHTF	TGTGCCAGCAGCTTAGGGGCGGGACAGGGACACACCTTC
.	TRBV3-1	TRBJ1-2	few	CASSLRVRRSNYGYTF	TGTGCCAGCAGCCTCAGAGTAAGGCGTTCTAACTATGGCTACACCTTC
.	TRBV9	TRBJ2-5	.	CASSVEGVQINEQYF	TGTGCCAGCAGCGTGGAGGGGGTTCAGATCAATGAGCAGTACTTC
.	TRBV6-5	TRBJ1-1	few	CASSLVKNTDAFF	TGTGCCAGCAGTTTGGTTAAAAACACTGATGCTTTCTTT
TRBD2	TRBV5-1	TRBJ2-1	.	CASSPPLAGDYNEQFF	TGCGCCAGCAGCCCCCCACTAGCGGGGGATTACAATGAGCAGTTCTTC